This TCR beta chain was profiled in a study of somatic mutations in cytotoxic T cells in rheumatoid arthritis. Findings and limits, study-wide: The study found that the largest CD8+ clone exceeded 20% of CD8+ cells in 8 of 65 patients. Relative to age-matched healthy controls, rheumatoid arthritis patients did not differ significantly in CD8+ T-cell clonality.

Germline loops: CDR1 KGHSH, CDR2 LQKENI. The CDR3 length is 14 residues. V lost 5 bases, J lost 3 bases, and 4 bases stayed unmatched. Points on this clone: Its antigen is as yet unknown.

Isolating CD4+ and CD8+ cells involved positive magnetic bead selection on an AutoMACS. Their purity was then checked by flow cytometry. Sequenced by immunoSEQ multiplex PCR; TCRdb stores in-frame clones only, minus some. The sample yields more than 15,000 clones, more than 60% seen once. The rearrangement uses TRBV18 and TRBJ2-3; 8 positions agree with TRBD1. The sequence came from a woman aged 60-70 years in good health. Sequenced sample: CD8+ T cells sorted from blood. In nucleotides, the CDR3 is TGTGCCAGCTCAGCCAGGGGGCTGACAGATACGCAGTATTTT. It specifies CASSARGLTDTQYF.